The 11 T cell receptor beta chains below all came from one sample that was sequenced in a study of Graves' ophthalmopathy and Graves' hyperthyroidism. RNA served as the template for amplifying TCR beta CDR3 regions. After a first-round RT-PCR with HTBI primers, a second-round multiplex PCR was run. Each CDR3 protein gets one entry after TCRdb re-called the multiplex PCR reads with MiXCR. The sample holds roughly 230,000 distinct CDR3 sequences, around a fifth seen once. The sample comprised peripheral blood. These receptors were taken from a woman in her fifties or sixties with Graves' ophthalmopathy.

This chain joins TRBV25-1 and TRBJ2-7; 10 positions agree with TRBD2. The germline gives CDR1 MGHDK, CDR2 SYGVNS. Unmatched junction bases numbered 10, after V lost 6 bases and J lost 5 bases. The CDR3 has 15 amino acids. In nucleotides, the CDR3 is TGTGCCAGCAGGAGGGGGACTAGCGAGAGCCACGAGCAGTACTTC. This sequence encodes CASRRGTSESHEQYF.

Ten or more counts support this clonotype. CDR3 nucleotides: TGTGCCAGCCGTAGTGGGGATGAAGCTTTCTTT. Protein product: CASRSGDEAFF. The chain has TRBV3-1 and TRBJ1-1; D is unresolved. Germline loops: CDR1 LGHDT, CDR2 YNNKEL (reference sequence). This CDR3 has 11 residues. V was shortened by 8 bases and J by 7 bases, with 11 bases between the two germline ends.

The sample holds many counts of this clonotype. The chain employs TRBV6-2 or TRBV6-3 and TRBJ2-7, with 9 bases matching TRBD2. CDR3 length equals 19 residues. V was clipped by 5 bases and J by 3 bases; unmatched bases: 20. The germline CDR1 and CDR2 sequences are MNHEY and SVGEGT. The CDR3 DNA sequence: TGTGCCAGCAGTCCTTCAACCGGACTAGCGTTCGGTAGTGACTACGAGCAGTACTTC. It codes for CASSPSTGLAFGSDYEQYF.

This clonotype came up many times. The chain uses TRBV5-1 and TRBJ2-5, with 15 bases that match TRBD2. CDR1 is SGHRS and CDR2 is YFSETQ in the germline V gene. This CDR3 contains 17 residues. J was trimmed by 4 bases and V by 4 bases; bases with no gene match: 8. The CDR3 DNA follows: TGCGCCAGCAGCCAGGGACTAGCGGGAGGAGCGGGAGAGACCCAGTACTTC. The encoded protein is CASSQGLAGGAGETQYF. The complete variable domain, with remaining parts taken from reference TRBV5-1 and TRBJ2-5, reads KAGVTQTPRYLIKTRGQQVTLSCSPISGHRSVSWYQQTPGQGLQFLFEYFSETQRNKGNFPGRFSGRQFSNSRSEMNVSTLELGDSALYLCASSQGLAGGAGETQYFGPGTRLLVL.

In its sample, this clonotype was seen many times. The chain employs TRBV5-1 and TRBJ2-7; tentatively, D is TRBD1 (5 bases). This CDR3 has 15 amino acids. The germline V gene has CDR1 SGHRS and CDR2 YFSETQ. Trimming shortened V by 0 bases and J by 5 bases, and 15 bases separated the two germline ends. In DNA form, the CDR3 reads TGCGCCAGCAGCTTGGTCCCGGAAGGGGTCCACGAGCAGTACTTC. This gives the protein CASSLVPEGVHEQYF.

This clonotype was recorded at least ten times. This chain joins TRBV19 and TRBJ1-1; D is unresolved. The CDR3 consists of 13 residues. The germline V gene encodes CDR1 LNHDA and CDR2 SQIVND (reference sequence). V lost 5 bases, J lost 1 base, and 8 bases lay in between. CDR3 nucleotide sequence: TGTGCCAGTAGTGCCCTTTGGAACACTGAAGCTTTCTTT. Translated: CASSALWNTEAFF.

The CDR3 region has the DNA TGTGCCAGCAGTTACTATGGGACAGAGTATCAGCCCCAGCATTTT. Its protein is CASSYYGTEYQPQHF. The chain uses TRBV6-2 or TRBV6-3 and TRBJ1-5, with TRBD1 identical over 7 bases. Looked up from germline, CDR1 is MNHEY and CDR2 is SVGEGT. The CDR3 length is 15 residues. V shed 1 base and J 5 bases; nucleotides not matched to a gene: 5.

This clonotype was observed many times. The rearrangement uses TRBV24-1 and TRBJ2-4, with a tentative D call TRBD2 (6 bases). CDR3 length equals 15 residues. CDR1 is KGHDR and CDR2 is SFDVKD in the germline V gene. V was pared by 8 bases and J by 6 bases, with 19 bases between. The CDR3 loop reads CATILRGTVGNIQYF. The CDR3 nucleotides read TGTGCCACCATTCTTCGCGGGACTGTCGGAAACATTCAGTACTTC.

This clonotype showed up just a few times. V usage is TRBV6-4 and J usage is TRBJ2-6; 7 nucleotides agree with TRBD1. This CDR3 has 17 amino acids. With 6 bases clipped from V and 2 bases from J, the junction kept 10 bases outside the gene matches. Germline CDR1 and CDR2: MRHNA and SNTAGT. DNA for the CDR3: TGTGCCAGCAGCGACCAGCTACAGGGGCCTGGGGCCAACGTCCTGACTTTC. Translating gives CASSDQLQGPGANVLTF.

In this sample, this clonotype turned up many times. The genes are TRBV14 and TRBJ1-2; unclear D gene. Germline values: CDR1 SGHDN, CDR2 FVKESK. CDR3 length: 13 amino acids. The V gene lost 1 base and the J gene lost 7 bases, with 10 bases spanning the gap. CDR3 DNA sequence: TGTGCCAGCAGCCAAGTGGTATCCGGTGGCTACACCTTC. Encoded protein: CASSQVVSGGYTF.

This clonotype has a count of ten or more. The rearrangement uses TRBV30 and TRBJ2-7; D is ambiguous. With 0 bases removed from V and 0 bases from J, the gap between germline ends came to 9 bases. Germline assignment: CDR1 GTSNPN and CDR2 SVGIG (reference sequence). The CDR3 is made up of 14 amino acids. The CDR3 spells CAWSVRRPSYEQYF. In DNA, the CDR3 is TGTGCCTGGAGTGTTAGGCGGCCCTCCTACGAGCAGTACTTC.